This is a list of T cell receptor beta chains from one sample in a study of T cell responses to AZD1222 COVID-19 vaccine. Profiling relied on immunoSEQ multiplex PCR, and the TCRdb table lists in-frame clones only, not all of them. The repertoire holds approximately 140,000 clones, more than 90% seen once, with about 3.3% in the top ten. Sample: peripheral blood, taken 28 days after the second AZD1222 dose. Receptors originate from an adult who received the AZD1222 COVID-19 vaccine. Both conserved end residues are part of each CDR3. D genes are given only for firm matches. Clone size is shown for a subset of rows, as once, few, many or a class of expanded clone.

V	size	D	J	CDR3
TRBV3-1/TRBV3-2	.	.	TRBJ1-4	CALGAVPDNEKLFF
TRBV9	.	TRBD1	TRBJ1-1	CASRATGDTEAFF
TRBV2	once	TRBD2	TRBJ2-1	CASTSGRNNEQFF
TRBV5-1	once	TRBD1	TRBJ2-7	CASSSTGTGGGEQYF
TRBV5-1	.	TRBD2	TRBJ2-2	CASSSRTSSSGELFF
TRBV5-4	.	TRBD2	TRBJ2-3	CASSLTRLAGTDTQYF
TRBV28	.	.	TRBJ1-1	CASSLHAGLYTEAFF
TRBV29-1	.	.	TRBJ2-1	CSVDQTGAYNEQFF
TRBV7-2	.	TRBD2	TRBJ2-7	CASSLLAGGPHEQYF
TRBV7-9	.	.	TRBJ2-1	CASSLRVVARLYNEQFF
TRBV7-2	.	TRBD1	TRBJ1-1	CASSLALQGARNTEAFF
TRBV6-2/TRBV6-3	once	.	TRBJ1-2	CASSSTYGYTF
TRBV10-2	.	TRBD1	TRBJ1-1	CASIRDRANTEAFF
TRBV28	.	TRBD2	TRBJ2-7	CASSQAGTSGYEQYF
TRBV7-9	few	TRBD1	TRBJ1-4	CASSRTGGGNEKLFF
TRBV6-5	once	.	TRBJ1-2	CASSLSLLSNYGYTF
TRBV12-3/TRBV12-4	.	.	TRBJ2-7	CASTPTKRAEQYF
TRBV7-9	.	TRBD1	TRBJ1-4	CASSQTGVNEKLFF
TRBV28	.	TRBD1	TRBJ1-4	CASRGTGPNEKLFF
TRBV5-1	.	.	TRBJ1-1	CASSLSPDRVNTEAFF